The 28 T cell receptor beta chains reported below all come from one sample, sequenced in a study of vaccination and CD4 T cells after COVID-19. MiXCR, run by TCRdb on the PCR reads, gives a single entry per CDR3 protein. The sample has 25,000 or so distinct CDR3 sequences; around 50% are singletons. Sequenced here: CD4+ T cells from blood, sampled before SARS-CoV-2 vaccination. The origin of the receptors is a human donor who had recovered from COVID-19.

The chain is built from TRBV7-2 and TRBJ2-1; D unresolved. V was trimmed by 4 bases and J by 2 bases, leaving 6 bases between them. The CDR3 contains 13 residues. Germline V gene lookup returns CDR1 SGHTA and CDR2 FQGNSA. The chain's CDR3 is CASSSSAYNEQFF. The DNA for the CDR3 is TGTGCCAGCAGCTCGAGCGCCTACAATGAGCAGTTCTTC. Supplemented by reference TRBV7-2 and TRBJ2-1, the full variable domain reads GAGVSQSPSNKVTEKGKDVELRCDPISGHTALYWYRQSLGQGLEFLIYFQGNSAPDKSGLPSDRFSAERTGGSVSTLTIQRTQQEDSAVYLCASSSSAYNEQFFGPGTRLTVL.

The V call is TRBV2, the J call TRBJ1-5, with 8 bases lining up with TRBD1. V was clipped by 5 bases and J by 3 bases; unmatched bases: 6. The CDR3 is made up of 15 amino acids. Germline V CDR1 and CDR2: SNHLY, FYNNEI. CDR3 nucleotides: TGTGCCAGCAGTTATCCAGGGGGCAACAATCAGCCCCAGCATTTT. This translates into CASSYPGGNNQPQHF.

The chain recombines TRBV27 with TRBJ2-7; tentatively, D is TRBD1 or TRBD2 (5 bases each). V shed 6 bases and J shed 3 bases, with 27 bases lying between them. The CDR3 contains 18 residues. Germline V lookup: CDR1 MNHEY, CDR2 SMNVEV (reference sequence). The DNA of the CDR3 is TGTGCCAGCAGCAACGCACTCTCCGAGGGGTCTCACTACTACGAGCAGTACTTC. Protein: CASSNALSEGSHYYEQYF.

This chain connects TRBV7-9 to TRBJ1-5, with D unclear. The CDR3 is 12 amino acids. CDR1 and CDR2 (germline): SEHNR, FQNEAQ (reference sequence). With 0 bases removed from V and 11 bases from J, the gap between germline ends came to 8 bases. The CDR3 region has the DNA TGTGCCAGCAGCTTAGCCGAGCAGGCCCAGCATTTT. Its protein is CASSLAEQAQHF.

This clonotype occurred once. This chain links TRBV10-3 with TRBJ2-3, with 7 bases identical to TRBD2. Per the germline V gene, CDR1 is ENHRY and CDR2 is SYGVKD. This CDR3 comprises 18 residues. Trimming cost V 0 bases and J 4 bases; bases outside gene matches: 13. The CDR3 reads CAISESGASGLSADTQYF. CDR3 coding DNA: TGTGCCATCAGTGAGTCCGGAGCTAGCGGCCTATCGGCAGATACGCAGTATTTT.

There are a few counts of this clonotype. The CDR3 spells CASSERPSSGGGGHYGYTF. DNA for the CDR3: TGTGCCAGCAGTGAAAGGCCGTCGAGCGGGGGCGGAGGTCACTATGGCTACACCTTC. The genes are TRBV6-1 and TRBJ1-2, with D perhaps TRBD1 (6 bases). V was shortened by 2 bases and J by 3 bases, with 25 bases between the two germline ends. The germline CDR1 and CDR2 sequences are MNHNS and SASEGT. The CDR3 spans 19 residues.

The table lists this clonotype with a count of one. The V call is TRBV20-1, the J call TRBJ2-3; 11 bases fit TRBD2. The germline V gene encodes CDR1 DFQATT and CDR2 SNEGSKA (reference sequence). This CDR3 comprises 14 residues. Trimming removed 5 bases from V and 6 bases from J; junction bases left unmatched: 7. Written as DNA, the CDR3 is TGCAGTGCTTTTACTAGCGGGAGTTCGGATACGCAGTATTTT. This encodes CSAFTSGSSDTQYF.

There are a few counts of this clonotype. V and J are TRBV7-8 and TRBJ1-1, with D perhaps TRBD1 (5 bases). The ends were cut back, 5 bases at V and 1 base at J, with 14 bases in the middle. Germline loops: CDR1 SGHVS, CDR2 FQNEAQ. The CDR3 length is 15 residues. CDR3: CASSPSGTTNTEAFF. The CDR3 DNA reads TGTGCCAGCAGCCCAAGTGGGACGACGAACACTGAAGCTTTCTTT.

The chain links TRBV18 to TRBJ2-1; 7 bases match TRBD2. The length of the CDR3 is 17 residues. Germline trimming cut 4 bases from V and 4 bases from J; bases unmatched to any gene: 13. From germline, CDR1 is KGHSH and CDR2 LQKENI. CDR3 bases: TGTGCCAGCTCACTTGCGACTAGCCCTATGAATTACAATGAGCAGTTCTTC. Translating gives CASSLATSPMNYNEQFF. The entire variable domain, with the rest obtained from reference TRBV18 and TRBJ2-1, is as follows: NAGVMQNPRHLVRRRGQEARLRCSPMKGHSHVYWYRQLPEEGLKFMVYLQKENIIDESGMPKERFSAEFPKEGPSILRIQQVVRGDSAAYFCASSLATSPMNYNEQFFGPGTRLTVL.

The chain links TRBV5-1 to TRBJ2-3, with D hard to call. Germline assignment: CDR1 SGHRS and CDR2 YFSETQ. This CDR3 region has 12 residues. Between the trimmed V and J ends, which lost 6 bases and 1 base, there was a span of 6 bases. CDR3 residues: CASTAGTDTQYF. Written as DNA, the CDR3 is TGCGCCAGCACGGCGGGCACAGATACGCAGTATTTT. Drawing the rest from reference TRBV5-1 and TRBJ2-3, the complete variable domain is KAGVTQTPRYLIKTRGQQVTLSCSPISGHRSVSWYQQTPGQGLQFLFEYFSETQRNKGNFPGRFSGRQFSNSRSEMNVSTLELGDSALYLCASTAGTDTQYFGPGTRLTVL.

This chain uses TRBV27 with TRBJ2-7, with TRBD2 identical over 7 bases. The CDR3 is 16 amino acids. CDR1 and CDR2 (germline): MNHEY, SMNVEV (reference sequence). Unmatched junction bases numbered 15, after V lost 3 bases and J lost 7 bases. The CDR3 loop reads CASSFLVGTTVGEQYF. CDR3 coding DNA: TGTGCCAGCAGTTTTCTGGTGGGGACTACAGTCGGGGAGCAGTACTTC.

This chain links TRBV11-2 with TRBJ2-7; tentatively, D is TRBD1 (5 bases). V lost 5 bases and J lost 6, with 11 bases in between. Germline V lookup: CDR1 SGHAT, CDR2 FQNNGV. The CDR3 covers 12 residues. The CDR3 DNA follows: TGTGCCAGCAGCGGCACAGGCGTCGAGCAGTACTTC. Translated, it gives CASSGTGVEQYF.

The CDR3: CSAEGPKYTGELFF. The CDR3 DNA sequence: TGCAGTGCAGAAGGACCTAAATACACCGGGGAGCTGTTTTTT. The V and J genes are TRBV20-1 and TRBJ2-2; no definite D call. Germline V gives CDR1 DFQATT, CDR2 SNEGSKA (reference sequence). The V end was cut by 6 bases, the J end by 3 bases, with 14 bases between. CDR3 size: 14 residues.

This clonotype is labeled medium-sized. This chain connects TRBV27 to TRBJ1-1; D is unresolved. Germline lookup yields CDR1 MNHEY and CDR2 SMNVEV (reference sequence). The CDR3 extends over 12 amino acids. V shed 7 bases and J shed 1 base, with 7 bases lying between them. CDR3 nucleotides: TGTGCCAGCACAACCACGAACACTGAAGCTTTCTTT. Translating it yields CASTTTNTEAFF.

The rearrangement uses TRBV20-1 and TRBJ2-2; weak D call: TRBD2 (5 bases). This CDR3 has 14 residues. V lost 7 bases and J lost 6, with 18 bases in between. Germline V CDR1 and CDR2: DFQATT, SNEGSKA (reference sequence). CDR3 nucleotides: TGCAGTGTCGTGAGGGCGACTGGAGCCGGGGAGCTGTTTTTT. Protein sequence: CSVVRATGAGELFF.

This clonotype was counted only a few times. This rearrangement joins TRBV6-1 to TRBJ2-5, with D possibly being TRBD1 (6 bases). V was shortened by 3 bases and J by 7 bases, with 21 bases between the two germline ends. Germline V gene lookup returns CDR1 MNHNS and CDR2 SASEGT. The CDR3 is 16 amino acids. CDR3 in amino acids: CASSDPGQQGLGTQYF. The CDR3 DNA follows: TGTGCCAGCAGTGACCCGGGACAACAGGGTTTGGGGACCCAGTACTTC.

This rearrangement joins TRBV20-1 to TRBJ2-3; TRBD1 matches at 7 bases. CDR3 length: 12 residues. CDR1 DFQATT and CDR2 SNEGSKA come from the germline V gene (reference sequence). CDR3 residues: CTGRGQVDTQYF. CDR3 coding DNA: TGCACCGGTAGGGGGCAAGTAGATACGCAGTATTTT.

This clonotype has only a few counts. The chain is built from TRBV19 and TRBJ2-1, with D possibly being TRBD2 (6 bases). The V gene lost 2 bases and the J gene lost 10 bases, with 18 bases spanning the gap. The CDR3 sequence is 15 residues long. In germline, CDR1 is LNHDA, CDR2 SQIVND (reference sequence). CDR3 amino acids: CASSIPPLPGVEQFF. The CDR3 bases are TGTGCCAGTAGTATACCCCCCTTGCCGGGGGTGGAGCAGTTCTTC.

This clonotype was counted between two and nine times. V is TRBV10-3 and J is TRBJ2-3, with D possibly matching TRBD2 (6 bases). V gave up 6 bases and J gave up 0 bases, with 13 bases separating them. The CDR3 is made up of 15 amino acids. CDR1 is ENHRY, CDR2 SYGVKD, per germline. CDR3 loop: CAIRGRDSSTDTQYF. Written as DNA, the CDR3 is TGTGCCATCAGGGGACGGGACTCTAGCACAGATACGCAGTATTTT.

This clonotype has just one count. This rearrangement joins TRBV29-1 to TRBJ2-2; D is tentatively TRBD1 or TRBD2 (5 bases each). The CDR3 has 13 amino acids. V lost 6 bases and J lost 4, with 12 bases in between. In germline, CDR1 is SQVTM, CDR2 ANQGSEA. The CDR3 loop reads CSVAWDGTGELFF. CDR3 coding DNA: TGCAGCGTCGCCTGGGACGGCACCGGGGAGCTGTTTTTT.

This clonotype has a handful of counts. V is TRBV7-3 and J is TRBJ2-2, with D hard to call. Per the germline V gene, CDR1 is SGHTA and CDR2 is FQGTGA. The V end was cut by 5 bases, the J end by 3 bases, with 7 bases between. The CDR3 has 13 residues. CDR3 in DNA: TGTGCCAGCAGCCTCCTCGACACCGGGGAGCTGTTTTTT. It is translated as CASSLLDTGELFF.

The sample holds a few counts of this clonotype. The chain uses TRBV15 and TRBJ2-2; D is perhaps TRBD2 (5 bases). Per the germline V gene, CDR1 is LNHNV and CDR2 is YYDKDF (reference sequence). V shed 6 bases and J shed 5 bases, with 10 bases lying between them. This CDR3 has 13 residues. The CDR3 DNA sequence: TGTGCCACCAGGTCATCGGGGACCGGGGAGCTGTTTTTT. This gives the protein CATRSSGTGELFF.

This rearrangement joins TRBV5-1 to TRBJ2-5; 14 bases align to TRBD2. The germline CDR1 and CDR2 sequences are SGHRS and YFSETQ. CDR3 size: 15 residues. V lost 9 bases, J lost 1 base, and 5 bases stayed unmatched. CDR3 amino acids: CATRTSGRTQETQYF. The CDR3 DNA is TGCGCCACAAGGACTAGCGGGAGGACCCAAGAGACCCAGTACTTC.

This chain links TRBV7-6 with TRBJ2-5; TRBD2 matches 7 bases. In germline, CDR1 is SGHVS, CDR2 FNYEAQ. The CDR3 loop spans 14 amino acids. Trimming cost V 5 bases and J 1 base; bases outside gene matches: 4. In DNA, the CDR3 is TGTGCCAGCAGCGTTAGGACTAGCCAAGAGACCCAGTACTTC. This codes for CASSVRTSQETQYF.

CDR3 amino acids: CASISRDLTYEQYF. CDR3 nucleotide sequence: TGTGCCAGCATCTCCCGGGACCTAACCTACGAGCAGTACTTC. V is TRBV6-2 or TRBV6-3 and J is TRBJ2-7; D may be TRBD1 or TRBD2 (5 bases each). This CDR3 has 14 amino acids. Germline V gives CDR1 MNHEY, CDR2 SVGEGT. Trimming took off 7 bases at V and 2 bases at J, with 15 bases between the two ends.

The chain uses TRBV20-1 and TRBJ1-5; TRBD1 aligns across 10 bases. Losses at the gene ends were 5 bases for V and 5 bases for J; bases not matched to a gene: 6. The CDR3 consists of 14 residues. Per the germline V gene, CDR1 is DFQATT and CDR2 is SNEGSKA (reference sequence). CDR3 in amino acids: CSASPGQGHQPQHF. Here the CDR3 DNA reads TGCAGTGCTTCCCCGGGACAGGGGCATCAGCCCCAGCATTTT.

V and J are TRBV20-1 and TRBJ1-5, with D unclear. V gave up 6 bases and J gave up 5 bases, with 17 bases separating them. Germline V gene sequence: CDR1 DFQATT, CDR2 SNEGSKA (reference sequence). This CDR3 comprises 14 residues. The CDR3: CSATDRNGYQPQHF. The CDR3, as DNA: TGCAGTGCGACCGACCGGAACGGTTATCAGCCCCAGCATTTT.

This clonotype was found a few times. The genes are TRBV2 and TRBJ1-2; D remains unclear. Germline V gene data show CDR1 as SNHLY and CDR2 as FYNNEI. Deletions cut 4 bases from V and 7 bases from J, with 10 bases between. The CDR3 sequence is 12 residues long. This CDR3 is CASSVEGAGYTF. The CDR3 nucleotides are TGTGCCAGCAGTGTGGAGGGTGCTGGCTACACCTTC.